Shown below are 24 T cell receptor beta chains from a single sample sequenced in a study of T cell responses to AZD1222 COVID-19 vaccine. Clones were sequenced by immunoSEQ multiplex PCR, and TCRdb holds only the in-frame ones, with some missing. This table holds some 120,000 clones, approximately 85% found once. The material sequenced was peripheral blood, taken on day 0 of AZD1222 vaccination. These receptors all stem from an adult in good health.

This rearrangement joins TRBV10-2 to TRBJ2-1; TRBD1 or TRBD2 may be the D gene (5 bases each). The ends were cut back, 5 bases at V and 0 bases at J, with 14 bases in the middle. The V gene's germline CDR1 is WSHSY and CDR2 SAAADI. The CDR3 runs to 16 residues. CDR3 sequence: CASSKTVRGSYNEQFF. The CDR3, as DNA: TGCGCCAGCAGTAAGACAGTACGGGGCTCCTACAATGAGCAGTTCTTC.

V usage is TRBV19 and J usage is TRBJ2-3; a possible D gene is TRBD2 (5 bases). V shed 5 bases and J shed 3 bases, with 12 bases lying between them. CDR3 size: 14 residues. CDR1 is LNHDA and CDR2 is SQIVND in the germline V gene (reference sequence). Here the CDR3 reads CASSFEGTTDTQYF. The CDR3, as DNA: TGTGCCAGTAGTTTTGAGGGAACTACAGATACGCAGTATTTT.

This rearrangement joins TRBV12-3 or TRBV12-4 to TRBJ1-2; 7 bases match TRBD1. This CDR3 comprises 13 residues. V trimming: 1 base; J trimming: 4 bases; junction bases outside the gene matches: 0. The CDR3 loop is CASSLGDSYGYTF. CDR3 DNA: TGTGCCAGCAGTTTAGGGGACAGCTATGGCTACACCTTC.

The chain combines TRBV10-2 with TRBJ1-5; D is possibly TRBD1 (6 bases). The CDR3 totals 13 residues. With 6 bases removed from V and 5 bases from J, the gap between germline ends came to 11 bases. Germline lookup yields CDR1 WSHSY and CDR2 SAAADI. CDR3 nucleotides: TGCGCCAGCAGACCGACAGGTGATCAGCCCCAGCATTTT. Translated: CASRPTGDQPQHF.

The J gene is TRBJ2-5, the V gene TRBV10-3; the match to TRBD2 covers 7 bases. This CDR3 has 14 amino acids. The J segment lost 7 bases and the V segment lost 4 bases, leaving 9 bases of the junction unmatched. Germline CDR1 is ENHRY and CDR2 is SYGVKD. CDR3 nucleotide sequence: TGTGCCATCAGTGCCGGGGGGACCCCAGGGACCCAGTACTTC. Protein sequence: CAISAGGTPGTQYF.

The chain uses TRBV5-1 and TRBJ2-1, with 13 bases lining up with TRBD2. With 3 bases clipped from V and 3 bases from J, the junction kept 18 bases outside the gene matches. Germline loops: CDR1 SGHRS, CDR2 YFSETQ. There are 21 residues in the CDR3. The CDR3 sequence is CASSSRSPGTSGTVLYNEQFF. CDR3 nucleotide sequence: TGCGCCAGCAGCTCCCGTAGTCCCGGGACTAGCGGGACCGTCCTCTACAATGAGCAGTTCTTC.

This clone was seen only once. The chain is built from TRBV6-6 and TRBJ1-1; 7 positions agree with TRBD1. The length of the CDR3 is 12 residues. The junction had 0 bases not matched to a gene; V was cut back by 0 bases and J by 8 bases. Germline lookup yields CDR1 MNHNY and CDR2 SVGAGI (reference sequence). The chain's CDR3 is CASSYSDREAFF. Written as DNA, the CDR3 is TGTGCCAGCAGTTACTCGGACAGGGAAGCTTTCTTT.

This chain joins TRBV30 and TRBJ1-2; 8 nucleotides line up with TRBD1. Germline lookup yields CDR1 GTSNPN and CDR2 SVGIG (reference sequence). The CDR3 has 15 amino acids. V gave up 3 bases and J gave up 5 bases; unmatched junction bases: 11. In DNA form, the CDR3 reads TGTGCCTGGAGCGGGGACAGGTTGTCGGGATATGGCTACACCTTC. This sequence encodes CAWSGDRLSGYGYTF.

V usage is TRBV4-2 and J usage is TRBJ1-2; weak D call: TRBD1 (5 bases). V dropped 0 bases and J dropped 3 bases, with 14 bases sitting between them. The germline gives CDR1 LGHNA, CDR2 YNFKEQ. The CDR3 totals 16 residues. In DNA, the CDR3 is TGTGCCAGCAGCCAAGATCGGGACGCTTCTTACTATGGCTACACCTTC. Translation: CASSQDRDASYYGYTF.

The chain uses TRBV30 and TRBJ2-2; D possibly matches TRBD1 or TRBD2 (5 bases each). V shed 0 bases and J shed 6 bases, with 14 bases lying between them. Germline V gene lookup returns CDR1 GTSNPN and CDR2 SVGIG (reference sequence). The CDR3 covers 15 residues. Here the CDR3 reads CAWSVHPGLAGELFF. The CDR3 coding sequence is TGTGCCTGGAGTGTACATCCGGGGCTCGCCGGGGAGCTGTTTTTT.

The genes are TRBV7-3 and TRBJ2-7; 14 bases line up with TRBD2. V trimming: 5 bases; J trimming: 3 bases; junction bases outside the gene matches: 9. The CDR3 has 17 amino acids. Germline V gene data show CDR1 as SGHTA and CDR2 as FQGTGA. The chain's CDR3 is CASSLGLAGGGSYEQYF. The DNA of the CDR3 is TGTGCCAGCAGCCTTGGACTAGCGGGAGGAGGGAGCTACGAGCAGTACTTC. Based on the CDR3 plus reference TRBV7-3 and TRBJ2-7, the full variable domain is GAGVSQTPSNKVTEKGKYVELRCDPISGHTALYWYRQSLGQGPEFLIYFQGTGAADDSGLPNDRFFAVRPEGSVSTLKIQRTERGDSAVYLCASSLGLAGGGSYEQYFGPGTRLTVT.

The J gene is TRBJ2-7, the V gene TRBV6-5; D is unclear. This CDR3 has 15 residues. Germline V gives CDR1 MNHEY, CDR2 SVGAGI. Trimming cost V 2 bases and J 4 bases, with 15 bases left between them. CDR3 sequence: CASSYGGPYGYEQYF. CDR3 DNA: TGTGCCAGCAGTTACGGTGGCCCTTACGGGTACGAGCAGTACTTC.

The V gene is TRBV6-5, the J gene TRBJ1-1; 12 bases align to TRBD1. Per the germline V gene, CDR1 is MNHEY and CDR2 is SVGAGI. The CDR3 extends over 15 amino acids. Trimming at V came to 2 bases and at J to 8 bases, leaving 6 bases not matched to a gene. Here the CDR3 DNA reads TGTGCCAGCAGTTACGCCGGGACAGGGGGCGGGGAAGCTTTCTTT. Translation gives CASSYAGTGGGEAFF.

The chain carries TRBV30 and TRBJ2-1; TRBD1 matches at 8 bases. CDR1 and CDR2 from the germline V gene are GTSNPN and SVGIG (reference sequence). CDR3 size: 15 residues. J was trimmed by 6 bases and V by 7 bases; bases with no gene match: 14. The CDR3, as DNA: TGTGCCTTCCTCCACCGGGACAGGCGCCGCAATGAGCAGTTCTTC. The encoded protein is CAFLHRDRRRNEQFF. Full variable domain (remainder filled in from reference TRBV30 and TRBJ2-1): SQTIHQWPATLVQPVGSPLSLECTVEGTSNPNLYWYRQAAGRGLQLLFYSVGIGQISSEVPQNLSASRPQDRQFILSSKKLLLSDSGFYLCAFLHRDRRRNEQFFGPGTRLTVL.

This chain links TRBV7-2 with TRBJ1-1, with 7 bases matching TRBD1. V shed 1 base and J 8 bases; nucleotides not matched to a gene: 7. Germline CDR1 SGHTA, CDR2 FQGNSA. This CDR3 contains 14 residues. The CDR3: CASSLGTGAREAFF. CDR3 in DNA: TGTGCCAGCAGCTTAGGTACAGGGGCTAGAGAAGCTTTCTTT.

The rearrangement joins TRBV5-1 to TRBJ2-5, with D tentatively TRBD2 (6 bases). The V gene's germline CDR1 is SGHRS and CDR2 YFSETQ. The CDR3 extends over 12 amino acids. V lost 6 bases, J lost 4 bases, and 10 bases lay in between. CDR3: CASTRGSETQYF. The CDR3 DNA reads TGCGCCAGCACCCGGGGGTCAGAGACCCAGTACTTC.

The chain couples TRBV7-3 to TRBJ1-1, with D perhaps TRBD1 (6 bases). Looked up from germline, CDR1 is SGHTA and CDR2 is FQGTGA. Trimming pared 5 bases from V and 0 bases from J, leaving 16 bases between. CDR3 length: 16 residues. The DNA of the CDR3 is TGTGCCAGCAGCCAGAGGGGGTGGGATTTGAACACTGAAGCTTTCTTT. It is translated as CASSQRGWDLNTEAFF.

The CDR3 DNA reads as TGTGCCAGCAGTGAAGAGGGACTTCCCCAAGAGACCCAGTACTTC. Its translation is CASSEEGLPQETQYF. The V gene is TRBV2, the J gene TRBJ2-5, with a tentative D call TRBD2 (6 bases). Per germline, CDR1 SNHLY and CDR2 FYNNEI. Deletions cut 1 base from V and 1 base from J, with 10 bases between. This CDR3 is 15 amino acids long.

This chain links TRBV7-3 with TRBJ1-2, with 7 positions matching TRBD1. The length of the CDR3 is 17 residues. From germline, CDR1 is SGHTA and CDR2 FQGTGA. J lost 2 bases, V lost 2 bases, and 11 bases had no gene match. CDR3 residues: CASSLVGGGQLNYGYTF. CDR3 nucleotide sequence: TGTGCCAGCAGCTTAGTAGGAGGGGGCCAACTCAACTATGGCTACACCTTC.

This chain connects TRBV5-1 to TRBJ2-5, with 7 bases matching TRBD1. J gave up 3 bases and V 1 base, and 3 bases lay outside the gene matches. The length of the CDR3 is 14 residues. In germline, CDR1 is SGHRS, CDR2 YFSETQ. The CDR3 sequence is CASSLTGAKETQYF. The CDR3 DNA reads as TGCGCCAGCAGCTTGACAGGGGCAAAAGAGACCCAGTACTTC.

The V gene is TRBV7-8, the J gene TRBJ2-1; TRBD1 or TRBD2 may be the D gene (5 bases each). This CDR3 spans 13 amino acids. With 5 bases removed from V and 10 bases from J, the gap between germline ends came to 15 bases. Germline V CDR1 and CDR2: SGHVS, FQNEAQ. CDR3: CASSPLVSGEQFF. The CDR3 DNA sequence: TGTGCCAGCAGCCCACTAGTATCAGGGGAGCAGTTCTTC.

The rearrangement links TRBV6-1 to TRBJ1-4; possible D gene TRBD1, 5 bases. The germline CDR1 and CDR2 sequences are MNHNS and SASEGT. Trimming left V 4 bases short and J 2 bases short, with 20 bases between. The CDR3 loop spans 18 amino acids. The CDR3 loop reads CASSGNLTPKGTNEKLFF. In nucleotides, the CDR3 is TGTGCCAGCAGTGGGAACTTGACACCAAAGGGGACTAATGAAAAACTGTTTTTT.

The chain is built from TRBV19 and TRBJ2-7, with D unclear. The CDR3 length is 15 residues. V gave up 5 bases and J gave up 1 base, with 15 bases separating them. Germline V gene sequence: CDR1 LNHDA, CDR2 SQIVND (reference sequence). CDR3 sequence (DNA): TGTGCCAGTAGTCTTCTCAGTGGGCCATCCTACGAGCAGTACTTC. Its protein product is CASSLLSGPSYEQYF.

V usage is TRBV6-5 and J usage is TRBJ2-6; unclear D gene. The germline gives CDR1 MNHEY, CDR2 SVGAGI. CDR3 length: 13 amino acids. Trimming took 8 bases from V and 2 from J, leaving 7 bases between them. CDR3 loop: CASVRTGANVLTF. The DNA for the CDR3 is TGTGCCAGCGTGCGGACTGGGGCCAACGTCCTGACTTTC.